The next 16 T cell receptor beta chains were all read from a single sample in a study of blood T cell repertoires in COVID-19. TCRdb's table, derived via immunoSEQ multiplex PCR, lists solely in-frame clones and lacks some. The sample includes 90,000 to 110,000 clones, around three quarters of them seen just once. Sequencing input: peripheral blood. The receptors were sampled from a human donor in a cohort sampled during active or convalescent COVID-19.

CDR3 sequence: CASSILDRGNQPQHF. CDR3 nucleotide sequence: TGTGCCAGTAGTATCCTGGACAGGGGGAATCAGCCCCAGCATTTT. The chain has TRBV19 and TRBJ1-5, with 10 bases identical to TRBD1. The CDR3 is 15 amino acids. Germline lookup yields CDR1 LNHDA and CDR2 SQIVND (reference sequence). With 3 bases clipped from V and 4 bases from J, the junction kept 3 bases outside the gene matches.

This rearrangement joins TRBV5-4 to TRBJ1-6; no firm D call. CDR3 length: 14 residues. The V end lost 4 bases, the J end lost 6 bases, and 11 bases lay between the germline ends. In germline, CDR1 is SGHNT, CDR2 YYREEE (reference sequence). CDR3 in amino acids: CASSVDFGNSPLHF. The CDR3 region has the DNA TGTGCCAGCAGCGTGGACTTCGGTAATTCACCCCTCCACTTT. The full variable domain, completed using reference TRBV5-4 and TRBJ1-6, is ETGVTQSPTHLIKTRGQQVTLRCSSQSGHNTVSWYQQALGQGPQFIFQYYREEENGRGNFPPRFSGLQFPNYSSELNVNALELDDSALYLCASSVDFGNSPLHFGNGTRLTVT.

This chain connects TRBV2 to TRBJ1-1; 8 bases fit TRBD1. The CDR3 is made up of 11 amino acids. V lost 11 bases, J lost 8 bases, and 7 bases stayed unmatched. CDR1 and CDR2 from the germline V gene are SNHLY and FYNNEI. The CDR3 spells CAGGTGGEAFF. The CDR3 DNA follows: TGTGCCGGAGGGACAGGCGGGGAAGCTTTCTTT.

The CDR3 loop is CASSEALGNTDTQYF. CDR3 nucleotide sequence: TGTGCCAGCAGTGAAGCACTAGGGAACACAGATACGCAGTATTTT. V usage is TRBV2 and J usage is TRBJ2-3; the D gene is possibly TRBD2 (5 bases). Between the trimmed V and J ends, which lost 0 bases and 2 bases, there was a span of 9 bases. This CDR3 spans 15 amino acids. From germline, CDR1 is SNHLY and CDR2 FYNNEI. The full variable domain, in which reference TRBV2 and TRBJ2-3 provide the parts outside the CDR3, is EPEVTQTPSHQVTQMGQEVILRCVPISNHLYFYWYRQILGQKVEFLVSFYNNEISEKSEIFDDQFSVERPDGSNFTLKIRSTKLEDSAMYFCASSEALGNTDTQYFGPGTRLTVL.

The chain joins TRBV4-3 to TRBJ2-1; possible D gene TRBD1, 5 bases. This CDR3 region has 14 residues. CDR1 is LGHNA, CDR2 YSLEER, per germline. The V gene lost 0 bases and the J gene lost 10 bases, with 13 bases spanning the gap. The CDR3 reads CASSQDGARVEQFF. In DNA form, the CDR3 reads TGCGCCAGCAGCCAAGATGGGGCCCGTGTAGAGCAGTTCTTC.

This chain uses TRBV7-8 with TRBJ1-3; D might be TRBD1 (5 bases). This CDR3 spans 13 amino acids. Trimming removed 5 bases from V and 6 bases from J, with 11 bases in between. Germline V gives CDR1 SGHVS, CDR2 FQNEAQ. In DNA form, the CDR3 reads TGTGCCAGCAGCCTGGGACTCCAAAACACCATATATTTT. This translates into CASSLGLQNTIYF.

This rearrangement joins TRBV28 to TRBJ2-1, with D uncertain. This CDR3 has 13 amino acids. Germline assignment: CDR1 MDHEN and CDR2 SYDVKM. V lost 7 bases and J 3 bases, leaving 10 bases between the germline ends. This CDR3 is CASNLGFYNEQFF. The CDR3 DNA reads as TGTGCCAGCAACCTTGGCTTCTACAATGAGCAGTTCTTC.

This clone was seen a single time. The gene calls are TRBV27 and TRBJ2-7, with 9 bases that match TRBD2. V was clipped by 3 bases and J by 4 bases; unmatched bases: 1. CDR1 is MNHEY, CDR2 SMNVEV, per germline (reference sequence). The CDR3 contains 13 residues. As DNA, the CDR3 is TGTGCCAGCAGTTTGCGGGAGGGGTACGAGCAGTACTTC. As protein: CASSLREGYEQYF.

In DNA, the CDR3 is TGCGCCAGCAGCCCGGTTCAGGGTTTAGGCGAGCAGTACTTC. Translation: CASSPVQGLGEQYF. V and J are TRBV5-1 and TRBJ2-7; D is possibly TRBD1 (5 bases). V gave up 4 bases and J gave up 6 bases, with 17 bases separating them. This CDR3 has 14 residues. Per the germline V gene, CDR1 is SGHRS and CDR2 is YFSETQ.

The V call is TRBV28, the J call TRBJ2-5; perhaps TRBD1 as D (6 bases). V shed 5 bases and J shed 1 base, with 14 bases lying between them. The germline CDR1 and CDR2 sequences are MDHEN and SYDVKM. The CDR3 length is 15 residues. The CDR3 loop is CASSRPKGVQETQYF. The CDR3 DNA sequence: TGTGCCAGCAGTCGCCCCAAGGGGGTCCAAGAGACCCAGTACTTC.

The gene calls are TRBV5-1 and TRBJ2-5; D is possibly TRBD1 (6 bases). CDR1 is SGHRS, CDR2 YFSETQ, per germline. V lost 0 bases, J lost 3 bases, and 15 bases lay in between. The CDR3 covers 16 residues. The CDR3 DNA sequence: TGCGCCAGCAGCTTGGGTGTTGTCGCAGGGGAAGAGACCCAGTACTTC. Its protein product is CASSLGVVAGEETQYF.

As DNA, the CDR3 is TGTGCCATCAGGGGACAGGGGGATGAGGAAAAACTGTTTTTT. Residues: CAIRGQGDEEKLFF. J is TRBJ1-4 and V is TRBV10-3; 11 nucleotides match TRBD1. Looked up from germline, CDR1 is ENHRY and CDR2 is SYGVKD. V was clipped by 6 bases and J by 8 bases; unmatched bases: 5. The CDR3 totals 14 residues.

The chain is built from TRBV28 and TRBJ2-7; 9 bases are a match to TRBD2. V lost 4 bases to trimming and J lost 0 bases; unmatched junction nucleotides: 7. Germline assignment: CDR1 MDHEN and CDR2 SYDVKM. The CDR3 length is 16 residues. In DNA, the CDR3 is TGTGCCAGCAGTTCTCCCCGGACTAGCGCCTCCTACGAGCAGTACTTC. Its protein product is CASSSPRTSASYEQYF.

The V and J genes are TRBV27 and TRBJ2-1, with 8 bases identical to TRBD1. Trimming at V came to 6 bases and at J to 9 bases, leaving 13 bases not matched to a gene. The CDR3 is 15 residues long. CDR1 MNHEY and CDR2 SMNVEV come from the germline V gene (reference sequence). The CDR3, as DNA: TGTGCCAGCAGAAAGGACAGGGCCCCGTTGGGTGAGCAGTTCTTC. It specifies CASRKDRAPLGEQFF.

The chain carries TRBV5-1 and TRBJ1-1; possibly TRBD1 for D (5 bases). Trimming removed 0 bases at V and 10 bases at J, with 13 bases between. The CDR3 loop spans 13 amino acids. Germline V lookup: CDR1 SGHRS, CDR2 YFSETQ. CDR3 nucleotide sequence: TGCGCCAGCAGCTTGGATTCGCGAGACAGAGCTTTCTTT. As protein: CASSLDSRDRAFF.

DNA of the CDR3: TGTGCCAGCAGCCAAGGCTTCGGGACAACTCTGAGCTCTGGAAACACCATATATTTT. Protein product: CASSQGFGTTLSSGNTIYF. This chain uses TRBV14 with TRBJ1-3, with a tentative D call TRBD1 (6 bases). Germline V gene lookup returns CDR1 SGHDN and CDR2 FVKESK. Deletions cut 1 base from V and 0 bases from J, with 19 bases between. This CDR3 comprises 19 residues.